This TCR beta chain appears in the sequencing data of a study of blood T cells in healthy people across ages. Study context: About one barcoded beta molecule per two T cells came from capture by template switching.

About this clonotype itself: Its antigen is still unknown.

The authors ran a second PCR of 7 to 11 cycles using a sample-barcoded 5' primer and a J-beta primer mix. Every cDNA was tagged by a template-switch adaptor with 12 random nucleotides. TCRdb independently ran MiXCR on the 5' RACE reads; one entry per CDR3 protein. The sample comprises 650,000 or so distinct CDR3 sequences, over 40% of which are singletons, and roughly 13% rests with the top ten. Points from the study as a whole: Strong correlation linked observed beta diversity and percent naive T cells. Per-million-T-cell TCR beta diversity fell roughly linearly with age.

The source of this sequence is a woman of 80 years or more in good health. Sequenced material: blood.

This CDR3 is CSASTGTTGANVLTF. The CDR3 region has the DNA TGCAGTGCTAGCACCGGGACGACTGGGGCCAACGTCCTGACTTTC. The V and J genes are TRBV20-1 and TRBJ2-6, with D perhaps TRBD1 or TRBD2 (5 bases each). Deletions cut 3 bases from V and 2 bases from J, with 11 bases between. Per germline, CDR1 DFQATT and CDR2 SNEGSKA (reference sequence). This CDR3 contains 15 residues.